This entry concerns a single T cell receptor (beta chain). Its cognate antigen has yet to be identified. It has no much larger one-base neighbor in the sample; base qualities were not kept. This sample stems from a study of T-cell memory formation after mild COVID-19 (dated by TCRdb to the early 2020s). Study-level background: TCR sequence clusters from the two donors were largely donor specific. In two donors, T-cell clones that expanded and contracted after mild COVID-19 were followed by sequencing TCRalpha and TCRbeta repertoires longitudinally. Two young, previously healthy adult volunteers, one female and one male, were included in the cohort. Results the study describes overall, beyond this receptor: SARS-CoV-2 specificity of the second-wave clones peaking on day 37 was not confirmed. Clones that contracted from day 15 to 85 showed balanced CD4/CD8 phenotypes, whereas a second wave of clones that expanded from day 15 to 37 leaned towards CD4+. Contracting CD4+ clones turned up mainly in the CM and EM memory subsets, whereas EMRA was where CD8+ clones were enriched. The study covered only a couple of mild cases, and larger cohorts including severe cases with pre-infection samples were considered necessary. Some responding clones were detected in pre-infection memory, suggesting pre-existing cross-reactive memory T cells joined the SARS-CoV-2 response.

PBMCs were isolated by Ficoll-Paque density gradient centrifugation. The sample was run on an Illumina NovaSeq 6000. Using 5'RACE with constant-segment primers, TCRalpha and TCRbeta cDNA libraries were constructed, with sample barcodes and unique molecular identifiers added in the process. Trizol reagent was used to extract RNA from every sample. The libraries were amplified in two PCR steps, and the second step added a second sample barcode and Illumina TruSeq adapters. Sequencing of libraries was performed on an Illumina NovaSeq with 2 x 150 bp paired-end reads. The study's processing was this. With migec v1.2.7, reads were demultiplexed and then collapsed into UMI-guided consensus sequences. Using mixcr v2.1.11, UMI consensuses were aligned to TRA and TRB V and J templates and then assembled into clonotypes. Expanded or contracted clonotypes were those called significant by both edgeR and NoisET, with noise models trained on biological replicates. For edgeR calls, a false discovery rate-adjusted p below 0.01 and a log2 fold-change threshold of 1 were applied. PCA with hierarchical clustering of max-normalized trajectories of the 1000 most abundant clonotypes was used as exploratory dynamics analysis. Separately sequenced CD4+ and CD8+ repertoires were used to assign a CD4 or CD8 phenotype to each responding clone. TCRdb redid the processing of the public reads, applying fastp at Q25 and MiXCR, and retained in-frame beta chains. Each entry merges the rows of one CDR3 protein and shows their most common DNA and genes. Clone size and V and J calls follow TCRdb, not the original study. The sample table contains 470,000 or so distinct CDR3 sequences; only one count was recorded for 20% to 30% of them. The top ten hold 12% of the sample.

Trimming removed 2 bases from V and 4 bases from J, leaving 12 bases between the germline ends. The CDR3 contains 14 residues, cysteine and phenylalanine counted. Only the CDR3 portion is preserved as DNA: 42 bases, with reading frame beginning at the first base. CDR1 and CDR2 are drawn from the germline V gene: SGDLS, YYNGEE. The sequenced material came from PBMCs or a T cell subset sorted from them (not recorded which). The sequence was collected from an adult woman who had mild COVID-19 (a few samples of this study predate the infection). The sample titles of this study are shuffled in the database, so cell type and time point are left out; the donor was told from shared clones. The V gene is TRBV9 and the J gene is TRBJ1-2; TRBD1 might be the D gene, on 5 matching bases. Here is the DNA: TGTGCCAGCAGCGTCGGGACCGACGGCTATGGCTACACCTTC. This encodes CASSVGTDGYGYTF.